This T cell receptor (beta chain) comes out of a study of blood T cell repertoires in COVID-19. The CDR3 is 14 amino acids. Germline assignment: CDR1 ENHRY and CDR2 SYGVKD. Trimming removed 5 bases from V and 5 bases from J; junction bases left unmatched: 8. Here immunoSEQ multiplex PCR was the method, and the copy in TCRdb shows in-frame clones only, minus some. The profile shows hundreds of thousands of clones, 85% to 90% of them singletons. The sequenced material came from PBMCs or T cells enriched from blood (not recorded which). This clonotype was obtained from a man aged 30 to 39 who had recovered from COVID-19. The chain carries TRBV10-3 and TRBJ1-1; 7 bases are a match to TRBD1. CDR3 coding DNA: TGTGCCATCAGTACTCAGGGGGACGGGACTGAAGCTTTCTTT. Protein product: CAISTQGDGTEAFF.